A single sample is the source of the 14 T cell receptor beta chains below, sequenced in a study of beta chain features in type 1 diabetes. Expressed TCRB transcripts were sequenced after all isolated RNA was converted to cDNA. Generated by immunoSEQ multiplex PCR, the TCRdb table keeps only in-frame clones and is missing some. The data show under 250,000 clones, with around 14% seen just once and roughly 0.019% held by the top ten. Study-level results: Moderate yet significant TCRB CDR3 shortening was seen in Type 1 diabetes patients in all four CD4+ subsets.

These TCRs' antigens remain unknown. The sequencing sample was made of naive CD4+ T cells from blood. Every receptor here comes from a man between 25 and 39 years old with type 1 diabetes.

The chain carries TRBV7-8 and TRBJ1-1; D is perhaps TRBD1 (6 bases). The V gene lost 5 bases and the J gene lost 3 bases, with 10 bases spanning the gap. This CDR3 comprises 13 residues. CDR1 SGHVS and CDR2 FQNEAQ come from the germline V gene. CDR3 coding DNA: TGTGCCAGCAGCGTACAGGGTTACACTGAAGCTTTCTTT. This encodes CASSVQGYTEAFF.

CDR3: CASSLGGGKNDTQYF. The CDR3 bases are TGTGCCAGCAGCTTAGGTGGGGGGAAGAACGATACGCAGTATTTT. The rearrangement uses TRBV11-2 and TRBJ2-3, with a tentative D call TRBD2 (6 bases). Germline CDR1 and CDR2: SGHAT and FQNNGV. CDR3 length: 15 residues. Trimming left V 1 base short and J 6 bases short, with 14 bases between.

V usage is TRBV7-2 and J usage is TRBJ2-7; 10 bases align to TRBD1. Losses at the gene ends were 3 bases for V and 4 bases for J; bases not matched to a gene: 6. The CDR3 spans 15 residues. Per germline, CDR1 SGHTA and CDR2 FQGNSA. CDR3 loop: CASSLTGQGLYEQYF. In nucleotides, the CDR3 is TGTGCCAGCAGCTTGACGGGACAGGGGTTGTACGAGCAGTACTTC.

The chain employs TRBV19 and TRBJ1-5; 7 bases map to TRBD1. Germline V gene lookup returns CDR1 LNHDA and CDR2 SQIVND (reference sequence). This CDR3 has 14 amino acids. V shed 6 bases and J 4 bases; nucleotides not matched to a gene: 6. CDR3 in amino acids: CASSGTASNQPQHF. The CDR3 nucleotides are TGTGCCAGTAGCGGGACAGCTAGTAATCAGCCCCAGCATTTT.

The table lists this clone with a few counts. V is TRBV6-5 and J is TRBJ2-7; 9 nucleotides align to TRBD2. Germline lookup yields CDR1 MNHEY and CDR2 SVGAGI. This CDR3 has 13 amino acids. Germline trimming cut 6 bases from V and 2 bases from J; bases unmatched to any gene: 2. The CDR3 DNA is TGTGCCAGCAGGGCTAGCGGGGCCTACGAGCAGTACTTC. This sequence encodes CASRASGAYEQYF.

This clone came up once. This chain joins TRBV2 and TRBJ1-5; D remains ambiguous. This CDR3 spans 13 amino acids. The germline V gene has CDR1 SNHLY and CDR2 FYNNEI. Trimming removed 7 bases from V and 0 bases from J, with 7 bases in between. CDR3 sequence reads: CASNVVSNQPQHF. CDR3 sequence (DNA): TGTGCCAGCAATGTAGTTAGCAATCAGCCCCAGCATTTT.

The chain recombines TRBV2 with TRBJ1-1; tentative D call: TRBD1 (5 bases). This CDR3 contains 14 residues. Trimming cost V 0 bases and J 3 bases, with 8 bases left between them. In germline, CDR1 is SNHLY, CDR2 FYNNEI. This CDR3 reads CASSEAGRDTEAFF. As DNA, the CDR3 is TGTGCCAGCAGTGAAGCGGGCAGGGACACTGAAGCTTTCTTT.

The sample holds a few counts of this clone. As DNA, the CDR3 is TGTGCCAGCTCACCCTTCGACAGGAGCAATCAGCCCCAGCATTTT. This translates into CASSPFDRSNQPQHF. The chain couples TRBV18 to TRBJ1-5; a possible D gene is TRBD1 (6 bases). The CDR3 is made up of 15 amino acids. CDR1 is KGHSH, CDR2 LQKENI, per germline. Trimming took 3 bases from V and 1 from J, leaving 10 bases between them.

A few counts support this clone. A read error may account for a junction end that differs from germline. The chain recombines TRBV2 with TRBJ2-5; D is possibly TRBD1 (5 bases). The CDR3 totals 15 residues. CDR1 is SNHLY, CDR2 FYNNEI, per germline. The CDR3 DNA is TGTGCCAGCATTGAAGAGGTCCAAGGGGTAGAGACCCAGTACTTC. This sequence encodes CASIEEVQGVETQYF.

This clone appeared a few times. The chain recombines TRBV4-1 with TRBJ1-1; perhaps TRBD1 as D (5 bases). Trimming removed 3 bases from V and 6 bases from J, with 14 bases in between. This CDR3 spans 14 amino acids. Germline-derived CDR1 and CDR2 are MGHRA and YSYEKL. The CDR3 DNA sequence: TGCGCCAGCAGCCATCCCCTCAGGACATCTGAAGCTTTCTTT. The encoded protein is CASSHPLRTSEAFF.

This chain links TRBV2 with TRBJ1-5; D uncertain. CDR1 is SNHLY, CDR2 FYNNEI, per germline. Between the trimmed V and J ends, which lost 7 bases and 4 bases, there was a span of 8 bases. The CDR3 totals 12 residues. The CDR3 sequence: CASKGENQPQHF. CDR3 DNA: TGTGCCAGCAAGGGAGAGAATCAGCCCCAGCATTTT.

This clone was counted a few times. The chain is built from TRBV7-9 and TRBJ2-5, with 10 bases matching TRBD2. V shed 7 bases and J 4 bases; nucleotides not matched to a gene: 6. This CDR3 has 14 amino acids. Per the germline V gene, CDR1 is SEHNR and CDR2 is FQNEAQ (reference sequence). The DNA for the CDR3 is TGTGCCAGCACCCAAAGCGGGGGGGGAGAGACCCAGTACTTC. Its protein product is CASTQSGGGETQYF.

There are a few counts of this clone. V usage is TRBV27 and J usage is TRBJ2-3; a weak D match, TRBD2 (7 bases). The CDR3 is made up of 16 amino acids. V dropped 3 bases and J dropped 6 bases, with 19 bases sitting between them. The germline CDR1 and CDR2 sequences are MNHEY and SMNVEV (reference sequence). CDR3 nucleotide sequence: TGTGCCAGCAGTTTTAAAGGGGGAGGGGGGGCCGATACGCAGTATTTT. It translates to CASSFKGGGGADTQYF.

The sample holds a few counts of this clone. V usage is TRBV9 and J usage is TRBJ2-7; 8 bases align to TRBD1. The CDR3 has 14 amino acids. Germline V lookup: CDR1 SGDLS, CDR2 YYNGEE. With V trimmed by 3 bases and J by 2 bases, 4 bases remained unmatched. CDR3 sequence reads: CASSGGQGTYEQYF. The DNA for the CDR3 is TGTGCCAGCAGCGGTGGACAGGGTACCTACGAGCAGTACTTC. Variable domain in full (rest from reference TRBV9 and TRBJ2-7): DSGVTQTPKHLITATGQRVTLRCSPRSGDLSVYWYQQSLDQGLQFLIQYYNGEERAKGNILERFSAQQFPDLHSELNLSSLELGDSALYFCASSGGQGTYEQYFGPGTRLTVT.